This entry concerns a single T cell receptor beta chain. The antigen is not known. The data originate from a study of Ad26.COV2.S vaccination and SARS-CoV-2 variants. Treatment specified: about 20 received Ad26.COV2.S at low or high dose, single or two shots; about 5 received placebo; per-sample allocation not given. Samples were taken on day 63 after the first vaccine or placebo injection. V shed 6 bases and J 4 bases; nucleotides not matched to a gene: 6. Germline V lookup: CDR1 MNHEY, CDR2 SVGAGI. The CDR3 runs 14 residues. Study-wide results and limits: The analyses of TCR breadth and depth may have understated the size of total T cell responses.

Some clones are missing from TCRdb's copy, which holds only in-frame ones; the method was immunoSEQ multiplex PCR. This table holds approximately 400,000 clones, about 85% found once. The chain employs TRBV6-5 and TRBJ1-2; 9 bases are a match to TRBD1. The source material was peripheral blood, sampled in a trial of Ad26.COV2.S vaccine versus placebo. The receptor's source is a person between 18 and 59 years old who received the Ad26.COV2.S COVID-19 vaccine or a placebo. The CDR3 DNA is TGTGCCAGCAGCCCACAGGGGGCCGGCTATGGCTACACCTTC. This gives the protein CASSPQGAGYGYTF.